These T cell receptor beta chains were read from a single sample in a study of human CD4 T cells and Enterobacteriaceae. Only in-frame clones appear in the TCRdb table, and some are missing; sequencing was by immunoSEQ multiplex PCR. The table lists about 29,000 clones, approximately 80% of them singletons. Sequenced sample: memory CD4+ T cells from blood. These TCRs come from a human donor in good health. Both conserved end residues are part of each CDR3. The order of the fields is V gene, J gene, D gene, clone size, CDR3 protein, CDR3 DNA. The D gene is left open where the match is weak. Some rows mark clone size as missing; the rest say once, few, many or name a class of expanded clone.

>TRBV2|TRBJ1-1|.|.
CASLTTTTGNTEAFF
TGTGCCAGCCTAACCACTACCACGGGGAACACTGAAGCTTTCTTT
>TRBV30|TRBJ2-3|.|.
CAWMFKGRDTQYF
TGTGCCTGGATGTTTAAGGGGCGTGATACGCAGTATTTT
>TRBV19|TRBJ1-2|.|.
CASSVDSVVGSIGGYGYTF
TGTGCCAGTAGTGTAGACTCAGTTGTCGGCTCCATCGGCGGCTATGGCTACACCTTC
>TRBV14|TRBJ2-7|.|.
CASSHDRGRSEYF
TGTGCCAGCAGCCATGATCGAGGGCGGAGCGAATACTTC
>TRBV27|TRBJ2-1|.|.
CASSTLEGTEQFF
TGTGCCAGCAGTACGCTAGAGGGGACTGAGCAGTTCTTC
>TRBV5-6|TRBJ1-1|.|.
CASSLVGRTNTEAFF
TGTGCCAGCAGCTTGGTTGGCAGGACGAACACTGAAGCTTTCTTT
>TRBV7-3|TRBJ2-1|.|.
CASSLGGQSDDEQFF
TGTGCCAGCAGCTTAGGGGGCCAGAGTGATGATGAGCAGTTCTTC
>TRBV19|TRBJ2-2|.|.
CASSATGTRGVGELFF
TGTGCCAGTAGCGCAACCGGGACTCGGGGCGTAGGGGAGCTGTTTTTT
>TRBV5-1|TRBJ1-5|.|.
CASSLYDSSNQPQHF
TGCGCCAGCAGCTTGTATGACAGTAGCAATCAGCCCCAGCATTTT
>TRBV7-8|TRBJ2-3|.|.
CASSPDLITDTQYF
TGTGCCAGCAGCCCAGATCTAATCACAGATACGCAGTATTTT
>TRBV10-3|TRBJ2-3|TRBD2|.
CAISDGAGGSVRTQYF
TGTGCCATCAGTGATGGAGCGGGAGGGTCCGTTCGTACGCAGTATTTT
>TRBV19|TRBJ2-7|.|.
CASSPRGAHEQYF
TGTGCCAGTAGTCCTCGGGGAGCTCACGAGCAGTACTTC
>TRBV5-6|TRBJ1-3|.|.
CASSWFGGSGNTIYF
TGTGCCAGCAGCTGGTTTGGGGGATCTGGAAACACCATATATTTT
>TRBV7-9|TRBJ2-7|TRBD2|.
CASSLGGTSGRRNEQYF
TGTGCCAGCAGCTTAGGCGGGACTAGCGGGAGAAGGAACGAGCAGTACTTC
>TRBV5-6|TRBJ2-3|TRBD1|.
CASSGGQGSADTQYF
TGTGCCAGCAGCGGCGGACAGGGGAGCGCAGATACGCAGTATTTT
>TRBV6-1|TRBJ1-5|TRBD1|.
CASMSRGPGQPQHF
TGTGCCAGCATGAGCAGGGGGCCGGGTCAGCCCCAGCATTTT
>TRBV7-2|TRBJ2-5|.|once
CASSFQGGQETQYF
TGTGCCAGCAGCTTTCAGGGGGGTCAAGAGACCCAGTACTTC
>TRBV19|TRBJ2-5|TRBD2|.
CASSRAGGETQYF
TGTGCCAGTAGTAGGGCGGGAGGGGAGACCCAGTACTTC
>TRBV7-6|TRBJ1-4|.|.
CASSLRGVTNEKLFF
TGTGCCAGCAGTTTAAGGGGTGTCACTAATGAAAAACTGTTTTTT
>TRBV30|TRBJ2-1|TRBD2|.
CASTGTSGANEQFF
TGTGCCTCCACCGGGACTAGCGGGGCCAATGAGCAGTTCTTC
>TRBV5-1|TRBJ1-1|.|.
CASSLGQQINTEAFF
TGCGCCAGCAGCTTGGGGCAGCAGATTAACACTGAAGCTTTCTTT
>TRBV10-1|TRBJ2-5|.|once
CASSESLETQETQYF
TGCGCCAGCAGTGAGTCGTTGGAGACCCAAGAGACCCAGTACTTC